This TCR beta chain was obtained from a study of shared clonotypes between healthy human individuals (dated by TCRdb to the early 2020s). Study-wide context: The cohort included a few men and two women between 18 and 49 years of age. Per donor, three plates each were used for CD4 naive and CD4 memory, two for CD8 naive, and one for CD8 memory. The study deeply sequenced blood TCR repertoires of about 5 healthy adults to estimate repertoire size and the extent of clonotype sharing between individuals. To increase sequencing depth and limit assay-specific biases, different laboratories used diverse techniques to prepare libraries and sequence TCR repertoires. Between about 0.8 and 9 billion PBMCs per donor were obtained by leukapheresis. The investigation overall reported the following: Sampling was limited to blood, and TCR repertoires in tissue likely differ from TCR repertoires in blood. Compared with non-shared clonotypes, clonotypes shared by all four sorted-subset donors had higher generation probabilities. Across several donors, around 5% of naive CD4, roughly 3.5% of naive CD8, about 2% of memory CD4, and roughly 0.41% of memory CD8 clonotypes were shared. The genetic and exposure-history diversity represented was limited by the small number of donors. Larger estimated clonotype richness was generally found for naive subsets than for memory subsets. Incomplete sequencing was indicated by rarefaction of sorted-subset datasets, despite the large sequencing depth. Pairwise subsampling indicated that sequencing depth was expected to affect the degree of clonotype sharing among donors.

Comment on this clone: Its antigen is still unknown. Base qualities were left out, and no much larger clone turns up one base away.

The donors were healthy, HIV-negative adults who had no recently reported acute infections or vaccinations. Every donor was a Caucasian adult living in Nashville, Tennessee, USA. CD4+ T cells were enriched through magnetic negative selection, after which naive cells were positively selected on CD45RA and the remaining negative fraction served as the memory subset. After blood collection by leukapheresis, PBMCs were isolated using Ficoll-Histopaque density gradient centrifugation and then cryopreserved in the vapor phase of liquid nitrogen. Analytical flow cytometry was used to check the purity and quantity of every magnetically sorted T cell population. Genomic DNA was isolated from every sorted fraction and measured by UV absorbance on a Nanodrop 2000c. Using the deep immunoSEQ assay, multiplex PCR amplified TCR CDR3 regions from genomic DNA. Extracted genomic DNA from each cell subset was distributed evenly across all wells of several immunoSEQ 96-well plates, and each plate was treated as a replicate. Each replicate PCR for sorted subsets received around 210 ng genomic DNA, equal to about 30,000 T cell genomes. The purified libraries were quantified using a Qubit 3.0 fluorometer, sized with a Bioanalyzer 2100, and then quantified again using the KAPA Library Quantification kit. A separate single-read 150-cycle Illumina NextSeq 550 flow cell was used to sequence each immunoSEQ 96-well plate. In the original analysis: Because only junctional sequences without quality scores were contained in the immunoSEQ output, filtering matching that applied to full-length reads could not be performed. To assign V/J genes and CDR3, sequences were annotated against IMGT germline references using PyIR, a Python wrapper for IgBLAST v1.9. Reads were filtered out if the reads had weak V/J assignments (E-value above 1e-6), no CDR3, stop codons, out-of-frame junctions, or ambiguous translated residues. V3J clonotypes were defined as sequences sharing an identical inferred V gene, J gene, and CDR3 amino acid sequence. To compute the percentage overlap between repertoires, the number of shared unique clonotypes was divided by the size of the smaller repertoire. Three approaches were used to assess repertoire richness: RTK rarefaction, the Chao1 estimator, and Recon v2.1 estimates of unobserved clonotypes. Generation probabilities for all TCRbeta clonotypes obtained by the gDNA method from a handful of donors were computed using OLGA. This immuneACCESS table, as held by TCRdb, lists in-frame sequences with V and J called but not all clones. Of the missing ones, under half trace to an unresolved V gene in checked studies; the others have no known cause. V, J and clone size are taken as reported in that table, and D and trimming were inferred from the DNA itself. This sample has around 700,000 clones in its table, and about 80% of those were observed once. Under 2% of the sample rests with the top ten.

Spanning cysteine to phenylalanine, the CDR3 consists of 13 amino acids. Only the CDR3 DNA stays, 39 bases, in frame from base 1. Cut back by 8 bases and 6 bases, the V and J ends lie 13 bases apart. CDR1 and CDR2 are read off the germline V gene as SNHLY and FYNNEI. The material sequenced was memory CD4+ T cells sorted from blood. This specimen's cell subset or site label, per the study, means: CD45RA-negative fraction. The rearrangement joined TRBV2 to TRBJ2-2, and perhaps TRBD1 as D gene, on 6 matching bases. The TCR was taken from a woman in her twenties or thirties in good health. CDR3 reads: CASWGQNAGELFF. The nucleotide sequence is given as TGTGCCAGCTGGGGACAAAACGCCGGGGAGCTGTTTTTT.